Presented here are 23 T cell receptor beta chains from one specimen sequenced in a study of shared clonotypes between healthy human individuals. Positively selected for CCR7, the CD45RO-negative cells used as naive CD8 cells excluded terminally differentiated effector memory CD45RA+ cells. Repertoires were generated with immunoSEQ multiplex PCR, while TCRdb's copy carries only in-frame clones and drops some. The table shows millions of clones, with over 85% occurring only once. Sequencing was performed on naive CD8+ T cells sorted from blood. The origin of the receptors is a man aged 18 to 35 in good health.

The CDR3: CASGSPRGAGDYGYTF. CDR3 sequence (DNA): TGCGCCAGCGGATCACCTCGGGGGGCAGGTGACTATGGCTACACCTTC. The chain joins TRBV5-1 to TRBJ1-2; weak D call: TRBD1 (6 bases). CDR1 is SGHRS, CDR2 YFSETQ, per germline. This CDR3 has 16 residues. V lost 7 bases and J 3 bases, leaving 22 bases between the germline ends. The variable domain in full, with the rest retrieved from reference TRBV5-1 and TRBJ1-2, is KAGVTQTPRYLIKTRGQQVTLSCSPISGHRSVSWYQQTPGQGLQFLFEYFSETQRNKGNFPGRFSGRQFSNSRSEMNVSTLELGDSALYLCASGSPRGAGDYGYTFGSGTRLTVV.

In this sample, this clone turned up once. V gene TRBV7-9 combines with J gene TRBJ2-1; D remains unclear. The germline V gene encodes CDR1 SEHNR and CDR2 FQNEAQ (reference sequence). The CDR3 is 12 residues long. Trimming took 8 bases from V and 5 from J, leaving 10 bases between them. The CDR3 nucleotides read TGTGCCAGCGGGAATAGTGACAATGAGCAGTTCTTC. It codes for CASGNSDNEQFF.

The chain couples TRBV7-2 to TRBJ2-7; D remains ambiguous. The CDR3 has 13 amino acids. V lost 4 bases, J lost 1 base, and 8 bases lay in between. CDR1 SGHTA and CDR2 FQGNSA come from the germline V gene. The CDR3, as DNA: TGTGCCAGCAGCTCGGCGGATTCCTACGAGCAGTACTTC. It encodes CASSSADSYEQYF.

The chain carries TRBV4-1 and TRBJ1-4, with 8 bases that match TRBD1. Germline V CDR1 and CDR2: MGHRA, YSYEKL. With 4 bases clipped from V and 7 bases from J, the junction kept 5 bases outside the gene matches. The CDR3 contains 14 residues. In nucleotides, the CDR3 is TGCGCCAGCAGCCTCCCAGGGGGCTCTGAAAAACTGTTTTTT. Protein sequence: CASSLPGGSEKLFF.

The CDR3 DNA is TGTGCCAGCAGTAATACGGGAAGAGATACGCAGTATTTT. Its protein is CASSNTGRDTQYF. The genes are TRBV6-5 and TRBJ2-3; the D gene is possibly TRBD2 (5 bases). V was clipped by 5 bases and J by 5 bases, with 11 bases between them. The germline gives CDR1 MNHEY, CDR2 SVGAGI. The CDR3 runs 13 residues.

V gene TRBV7-9 combines with J gene TRBJ1-4; D is uncertain. V was clipped by 3 bases and J by 8 bases, with 10 bases between them. Germline V gene sequence: CDR1 SEHNR, CDR2 FQNEAQ (reference sequence). The CDR3 length is 13 residues. CDR3 loop: CASSLELGEKLFF. Here the CDR3 DNA reads TGTGCCAGCAGCTTGGAGTTGGGGGAAAAACTGTTTTTT.

This sequence joins TRBV7-8 and TRBJ1-2, with 10 positions matching TRBD1. CDR1 SGHVS and CDR2 FQNEAQ come from the germline V gene. J lost 12 bases, V lost 1 base, and 2 bases had no gene match. The CDR3 is 12 amino acids. Written as DNA, the CDR3 is TGTGCCAGCAGCTTAGGAGGGACAGGGGACACCTTC. Translating it yields CASSLGGTGDTF.

The chain employs TRBV9 and TRBJ1-2, with 12 bases that match TRBD1. Germline V gene data show CDR1 as SGDLS and CDR2 as YYNGEE. CDR3 length: 15 amino acids. V was pared by 4 bases and J by 4 bases, with 5 bases of the junction left unmatched. CDR3 bases: TGTGCCAGCAGCCCCGGGACAGGGGGCACCTATGGCTACACCTTC. Translation gives CASSPGTGGTYGYTF. The full variable domain, its missing parts supplied by reference TRBV9 and TRBJ1-2, is DSGVTQTPKHLITATGQRVTLRCSPRSGDLSVYWYQQSLDQGLQFLIQYYNGEERAKGNILERFSAQQFPDLHSELNLSSLELGDSALYFCASSPGTGGTYGYTFGSGTRLTVV.

V gene TRBV4-1 combines with J gene TRBJ1-1, with D possibly matching TRBD1 (5 bases). There are 16 residues in the CDR3. Germline-derived CDR1 and CDR2 are MGHRA and YSYEKL. The germline V and J ends were trimmed by 0 bases and 6 bases, with 17 bases remaining between them. CDR3 bases: TGCGCCAGCAGCCAAGATCAAACGACAGTTCGGGCTGAAGCTTTCTTT. This translates into CASSQDQTTVRAEAFF.

As for this clone: In the same sample, other DNA sequences code for this CDR3. The gene calls are TRBV7-3 and TRBJ2-3, with 8 bases fitting TRBD2. V trimming: 5 bases; J trimming: 0 bases; junction bases outside the gene matches: 4. This CDR3 is 15 amino acids long. Germline CDR1 is SGHTA and CDR2 is FQGTGA. CDR3 bases: TGTGCCAGCAGCCCTAGCGGGCTTAGCACAGATACGCAGTATTTT. Amino acid sequence: CASSPSGLSTDTQYF.

The rearrangement links TRBV27 to TRBJ2-7, with D maybe TRBD2 (6 bases). Germline V gene data show CDR1 as MNHEY and CDR2 as SMNVEV (reference sequence). The length of the CDR3 is 14 residues. Deletions cut 8 bases from V and 6 bases from J, with 20 bases between. This CDR3 is CASREIGEGSEQYF. Written as DNA, the CDR3 is TGTGCCAGCCGGGAGATTGGGGAAGGGTCCGAGCAGTACTTC.

CDR3 region: CASSLDRNTLEQYF. In nucleotides, the CDR3 is TGCGCCAGCAGCTTGGACCGAAACACCCTCGAGCAGTACTTC. This sequence joins TRBV5-1 and TRBJ2-7; no reliable D call. Germline V gene data show CDR1 as SGHRS and CDR2 as YFSETQ. CDR3 size: 14 residues. V lost 0 bases and J lost 6, with 13 bases in between.

Regarding this clone: This same CDR3 is encoded by further DNA sequences in the sample. The chain employs TRBV30 and TRBJ2-7, with no clear D. The ends were cut back, 0 bases at V and 1 base at J, with 4 bases in the middle. This CDR3 is built from 12 residues. CDR1 and CDR2 (germline): GTSNPN, SVGIG (reference sequence). The CDR3 coding sequence is TGTGCCTGGAGTGTGGGGTCCTACGAGCAGTACTTC. Its translation is CAWSVGSYEQYF. Combining the CDR3 with reference TRBV30 and TRBJ2-7 gives the whole variable domain SQTIHQWPATLVQPVGSPLSLECTVEGTSNPNLYWYRQAAGRGLQLLFYSVGIGQISSEVPQNLSASRPQDRQFILSSKKLLLSDSGFYLCAWSVGSYEQYFGPGTRLTVT.

The chain couples TRBV30 to TRBJ1-6; possible D gene TRBD1, 5 bases. There are 14 residues in the CDR3. The V gene's germline CDR1 is GTSNPN and CDR2 SVGIG (reference sequence). The CDR3 spells CGHQPQGALSPLHF. CDR3 nucleotides: TGTGGACACCAACCTCAGGGCGCACTTTCACCCCTCCACTTT.

The V gene is TRBV6-5, the J gene TRBJ1-4; TRBD1 matches 8 bases. V shed 2 bases, J shed 8 bases, and the junction held 4 bases outside the gene matches. Germline CDR1 reads MNHEY; CDR2 reads SVGAGI. CDR3 length equals 14 residues. In DNA form, the CDR3 reads TGTGCCAGCAGTTACGGACAGGGTCTCGAAAAACTGTTTTTT. Translated, it gives CASSYGQGLEKLFF.

The rearrangement uses TRBV5-1 and TRBJ2-3, with TRBD2 identical over 13 bases. The germline V gene has CDR1 SGHRS and CDR2 YFSETQ. The CDR3 length is 16 residues. V trimming: 4 bases; J trimming: 4 bases; junction bases outside the gene matches: 6. The DNA for the CDR3 is TGCGCCAGCAGCACCCGGACTAGCGGGGGCGCAGATACGCAGTATTTT. As protein: CASSTRTSGGADTQYF. The full variable domain, in which reference TRBV5-1 and TRBJ2-3 provide the parts outside the CDR3, is KAGVTQTPRYLIKTRGQQVTLSCSPISGHRSVSWYQQTPGQGLQFLFEYFSETQRNKGNFPGRFSGRQFSNSRSEMNVSTLELGDSALYLCASSTRTSGGADTQYFGPGTRLTVL.

The J gene is TRBJ2-5, the V gene TRBV4-3, with TRBD2 matching 9 bases. The V segment lost 1 base and the J segment 4 bases; nucleotides outside the gene matches: 10. The CDR3 covers 17 residues. Germline V CDR1 and CDR2: LGHNA, YSLEER. The CDR3 DNA follows: TGCGCCAGCAGCCAAGGCCTTAGCGGGAGCCTTTTAGAGACCCAGTACTTC. Translated: CASSQGLSGSLLETQYF.

This chain uses TRBV6-1 with TRBJ1-4; 7 bases are a match to TRBD1. Germline-derived CDR1 and CDR2 are MNHNS and SASEGT. V lost 1 base and J lost 4; bases outside the gene matches: 6. The CDR3 is 16 residues long. CDR3 bases: TGTGCCAGCAGTGAAGGACAGGGTGTGGGTAATGAAAAACTGTTTTTT. Protein sequence: CASSEGQGVGNEKLFF.

The chain recombines TRBV19 with TRBJ2-1; D is undetermined. Germline V CDR1 and CDR2: LNHDA, SQIVND (reference sequence). This CDR3 comprises 14 residues. The V end was cut by 5 bases, the J end by 4 bases, with 12 bases between. DNA for the CDR3: TGTGCCAGTAGTCCAGGACCCGGATACAATGAGCAGTTCTTC. Its translation is CASSPGPGYNEQFF.

This sequence joins TRBV6-4 and TRBJ1-2, with TRBD1 matching over 8 bases. J lost 8 bases, V lost 2 bases, and 7 bases had no gene match. The length of the CDR3 is 14 residues. The germline V gene has CDR1 MRHNA and CDR2 SNTAGT. CDR3 sequence (DNA): TGTGCCAGCAGTGACCAGGACAGGGCAGGCGGCTACACCTTC. Translating gives CASSDQDRAGGYTF.

The chain carries TRBV7-9 and TRBJ2-2; 7 bases match TRBD1. This CDR3 region has 14 residues. CDR1 is SEHNR and CDR2 is FQNEAQ in the germline V gene (reference sequence). Losses at the gene ends were 4 bases for V and 4 bases for J; bases not matched to a gene: 3. CDR3 in DNA: TGTGCCAGCAGCTCGACAGGGACCACCGGGGAGCTGTTTTTT. Encoded protein: CASSSTGTTGELFF.

The chain links TRBV6-1 to TRBJ2-2, with 7 bases that match TRBD1. Germline V gives CDR1 MNHNS, CDR2 SASEGT. The CDR3 has 15 amino acids. The J segment lost 4 bases and the V segment lost 5 bases, leaving 7 bases of the junction unmatched. The CDR3: CASSRQDRATGELFF. The CDR3, as DNA: TGTGCCAGCAGTCGCCAAGACAGGGCCACCGGGGAGCTGTTTTTT.

The rearrangement uses TRBV27 and TRBJ2-2, with D perhaps matching TRBD2 (6 bases). This CDR3 has 13 amino acids. The germline gives CDR1 MNHEY, CDR2 SMNVEV (reference sequence). V was cut by 10 bases and J by 6 bases, with 15 bases left in between. CDR3 DNA sequence: TGTGCCACCACCCTAGCGTACCCCGGGGAGCTGTTTTTT. Its protein product is CATTLAYPGELFF.